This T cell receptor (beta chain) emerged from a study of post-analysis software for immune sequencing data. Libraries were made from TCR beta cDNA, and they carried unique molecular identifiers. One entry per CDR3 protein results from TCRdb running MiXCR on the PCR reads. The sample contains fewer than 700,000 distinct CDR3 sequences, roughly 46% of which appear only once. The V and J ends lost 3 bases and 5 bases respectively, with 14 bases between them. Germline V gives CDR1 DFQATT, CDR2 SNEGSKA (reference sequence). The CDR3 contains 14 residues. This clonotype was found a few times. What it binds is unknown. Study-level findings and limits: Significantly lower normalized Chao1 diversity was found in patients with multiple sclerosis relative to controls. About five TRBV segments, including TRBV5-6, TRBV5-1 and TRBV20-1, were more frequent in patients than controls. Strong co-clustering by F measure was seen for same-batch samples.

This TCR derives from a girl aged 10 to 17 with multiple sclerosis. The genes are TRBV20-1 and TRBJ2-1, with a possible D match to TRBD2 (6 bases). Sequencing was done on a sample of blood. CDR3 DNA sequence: TGCAGTGCTAGTTTAGGGACTGTCAACAATGAGCAGTTCTTC. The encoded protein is CSASLGTVNNEQFF.